These T cell receptor beta chains were read from a single sample in a study of CD8 T cells in ankylosing spondylitis. TCRdb re-analysed the 5' RACE reads in MiXCR, keeping a single row per CDR3 protein. The table lists hundreds of thousands of distinct CDR3 sequences, roughly 8.6% of them singletons. The sample taken for sequencing was blood, either unsorted or a sorted T cell fraction (not recorded which). Source of these receptors: a male donor with ankylosing spondylitis or in good health (not recorded which). The CDR3 runs from the conserved cysteine through the conserved F or W. D genes are given only for firm matches. Part of the rows lack a size; the others show once, few, many or a class for expanded clones.

v_call	d_call	clone_size	j_call	cdr3_nt	cdr3_aa
TRBV5-1	NA	once	TRBJ2-1	TGCGCCAGCAGCTTGTTGGACGCTCTTTCCTACAATGAGCAGTTCTTC	CASSLLDALSYNEQFF
TRBV6-2/TRBV6-3	TRBD1	many	TRBJ1-5	TGTGCCAGCAGTTACTCAAGCCGGACAGGGAATCAGCCCCAGCATTTT	CASSYSSRTGNQPQHF
TRBV18	TRBD1	NA	TRBJ2-5	TGTGCCAGCTCACCCTTGGGACAGGGGATTCAAGAGACCCAGTACTTC	CASSPLGQGIQETQYF
TRBV4-2	NA	many	TRBJ1-2	TGTGCCAGCAGCCAAGTGGGTCGGGAGTACTATGGCTACACCTTC	CASSQVGREYYGYTF
TRBV29-1	TRBD1	many	TRBJ2-2	TGCAGCGTTCTCAACCCGGGACAGGGGAACACCGGGGAGCTGTTTTTT	CSVLNPGQGNTGELFF
TRBV12-5	NA	many	TRBJ2-1	TGTGCTAGTGGGACTAGTACGTGGCATGAGCAGTTCTTC	CASGTSTWHEQFF
TRBV7-2	NA	few	TRBJ2-7	TGTGCCACCCCGGACAGATCCTACGAGCAGTACTTC	CATPDRSYEQYF
TRBV30	NA	many	TRBJ1-6	TGTGCCTGGAGTGTACTTGGTAGTTTTGATAATTCACCCCTCCACTTT	CAWSVLGSFDNSPLHF
TRBV9	NA	many	TRBJ1-3	TGTGCCAGCAGCGCTAGGCCTGGAAACACCATATATTTT	CASSARPGNTIYF
TRBV9	TRBD2	many	TRBJ2-1	TGTGCCAGCAGCGTAGCGGGAGGGAAATACAATGAGCAGTTCTTC	CASSVAGGKYNEQFF
TRBV20-1	NA	few	TRBJ1-5	TGCAGTGCTAGAGATTTAGGGGGAAATCAGCCCCAGCATTTT	CSARDLGGNQPQHF
TRBV7-2	NA	many	TRBJ2-7	TGTGCCAGCAGACTCGGTAGCGGCTCCTACGAGCAGTACTTC	CASRLGSGSYEQYF
TRBV6-1	TRBD1	many	TRBJ1-4	TGTGCCGCAGGGGGGGAAAAACTGTTTTTT	CAAGGEKLFF
TRBV7-9	NA	NA	TRBJ1-4	TGTGCCAGCAGCCCCCCGGACAGCTCCTCGCGTGAAAAACTGTTTTTT	CASSPPDSSSREKLFF
TRBV18	TRBD1	NA	TRBJ1-2	TGTGCCAGCGGAAAGGGGGCCGGTGGCTACACCTTC	CASGKGAGGYTF
TRBV7-2	TRBD1	many	TRBJ1-1	TGTGCCAGCAGCAACGGGACAGTTAACACTGAAGCTTTCTTT	CASSNGTVNTEAFF
TRBV20-1	NA	few	TRBJ1-2	TGCAGTGCACCAAACGGGGAGAGGAACTATGGCTACACCTTC	CSAPNGERNYGYTF
TRBV6-1	TRBD1	many	TRBJ2-7	TGTGCCAGCAGGCCGGGACAGGGGGCCCTCTCCTACGAGCAGTACTTC	CASRPGQGALSYEQYF
TRBV7-2	NA	many	TRBJ2-7	TGTGCCAGCAGCTCGGACGTCCGGGAGCAGTACTTC	CASSSDVREQYF
TRBV29-1	NA	many	TRBJ2-4	TGCAGCGTGTGGGTCCGACATAACCTGAACATTCAGTACTTC	CSVWVRHNLNIQYF
TRBV7-2	TRBD2	many	TRBJ2-2	TGTGCCAGCAGCCTCATGACTAGCCCCGGGGAGCTGTTTTTT	CASSLMTSPGELFF
TRBV5-1	NA	many	TRBJ2-1	TGCGCCAGCAGCTTGAGCACGACCACAGAGCAGTTCTTC	CASSLSTTTEQFF
TRBV5-1	TRBD1	few	TRBJ2-7	TGCGCCAGCAGCGAACGGGACAGGGCCTACGAGCAGTACTTC	CASSERDRAYEQYF
TRBV7-2	NA	many	TRBJ1-1	TGTGCCAGCAGCTCCTCTCAGGCGAACACTGAAGCTTTCTTT	CASSSSQANTEAFF
TRBV5-5	NA	many	TRBJ1-1	TGTGCCAGCAGCTTGGCCCCCTGGGGCGAGAGCACTGAAGCTTTCTTT	CASSLAPWGESTEAFF
TRBV20-1	NA	many	TRBJ1-1	TGCAGTGCTAGAGGGGGGGGGTTGGTCACTGAAGCTTTCTTT	CSARGGGLVTEAFF
TRBV6-1	NA	few	TRBJ2-3	TGTGCCAGCAGTGAAGAAGGCAGATCCACAGATACGCAGTATTTT	CASSEEGRSTDTQYF
TRBV7-8	NA	few	TRBJ2-5	TGTGCCAGCAGCTTAGGCGCTCGGAGGGGGAGGGAGACCCAGTACTTC	CASSLGARRGRETQYF
TRBV5-6	TRBD1	NA	TRBJ2-7	TGTGCCAGCAGCTTTGATGGCAGGGGGAACGAGCAGTACTTC	CASSFDGRGNEQYF
TRBV4-2	NA	many	TRBJ2-3	TGTGCCAGCAGCCAAGAAAGGCCCAGGGCGGATACGCAGTATTTT	CASSQERPRADTQYF
TRBV2	TRBD2	many	TRBJ2-3	TGTGCCAGCAGTCACCCGACCGGGACTAGCGTCACAGATACGCAGTATTTT	CASSHPTGTSVTDTQYF
TRBV20-1	NA	few	TRBJ2-7	TGCAGTGCTAGAACACGGGTGGGTTACGAGCAGTACTTC	CSARTRVGYEQYF
TRBV12-3/TRBV12-4	NA	many	TRBJ1-2	TGTGCCAGCAGTGCCACAGCGGCATCTAACTATGGCTACACCTTC	CASSATAASNYGYTF
TRBV29-1	TRBD2	many	TRBJ2-7	TGCAGCGTTGATTCGGGGGGCTACGAGCAGTACTTC	CSVDSGGYEQYF
TRBV18	TRBD1	many	TRBJ2-1	TGTGCCAGCTCGCCGGCCAAGGGGGCAAGCTCCTACAATGAGCAGTTCTTC	CASSPAKGASSYNEQFF
TRBV6-5	TRBD2	NA	TRBJ2-6	TGTGCCAGCAGTTACGGGGGGGGTGGGGCCAACGTCCTGACTTTC	CASSYGGGGANVLTF
TRBV12-3/TRBV12-4	NA	many	TRBJ1-5	TGTGCCAGCAGCCCCTTAAAGCAGCCCCAGCATTTT	CASSPLKQPQHF
TRBV4-3	TRBD1	few	TRBJ2-5	TGCGCCAGCAGCCAAGGGACAGGGGTCCAAGAGACCCAGTACTTC	CASSQGTGVQETQYF
TRBV7-9	NA	many	TRBJ1-4	TGTGCCAGCAGCCCTCCCCCCCGTAATGAAAAACTGTTTTTT	CASSPPPRNEKLFF
TRBV20-1	NA	many	TRBJ1-2	TGCAGTGCTAGAGCCGGCGGGGATAACTATGGCTACACCTTC	CSARAGGDNYGYTF
TRBV11-1	TRBD2	many	TRBJ2-7	TGTGCCAGCAGCTTAGGTACTAGCGGGAGCCGAGGGGCCTACGAGCAGTACTTC	CASSLGTSGSRGAYEQYF
TRBV7-8	NA	NA	TRBJ1-1	TGTGCCAGCAGCTTAATGGGACGGGGAAACACTGAAGCTTTCTTT	CASSLMGRGNTEAFF
TRBV5-6	NA	many	TRBJ1-2	TGTGCCAGCAGCTTGGGAATAGGGGTTAATGGCTACACCTTC	CASSLGIGVNGYTF
TRBV12-3/TRBV12-4	NA	many	TRBJ1-2	TGTGCCAGCAGTTCGGGGACAAACTATGGCTACACCTTC	CASSSGTNYGYTF
TRBV6-2/TRBV6-3	NA	NA	TRBJ2-7	TGTGCCAGCAGCGCCGTAAGTGGAGGGGACTACGAGCAGTACTTC	CASSAVSGGDYEQYF
TRBV7-9	NA	many	TRBJ1-1	TGTGCTAACCGCAAGAACACTGAAGCTTTCTTT	CANRKNTEAFF
TRBV5-6	TRBD2	many	TRBJ2-7	TGTGCCAGCACCATCGGACTAGCGGGTAACGAGCAGTACTTC	CASTIGLAGNEQYF
TRBV12-3/TRBV12-4	NA	many	TRBJ2-7	TGTGCCAGCAGTCTCACCTACGGGGAGCAGTACTTC	CASSLTYGEQYF
TRBV29-1	TRBD1	many	TRBJ2-1	TGCAGCGCCGGACAGGGTGATGAGCAGTTCTTC	CSAGQGDEQFF
TRBV6-1	NA	few	TRBJ2-7	TGTGCCAGCTCCCTAGGGGCAGGGTTCTACGAGCAGTACTTC	CASSLGAGFYEQYF
TRBV6-5	NA	few	TRBJ2-5	TGTGCCAGCAGTTTTCGAGGGGCCGGAGAAGAGACCCAGTACTTC	CASSFRGAGEETQYF